What follows are 7 T cell receptor beta chains derived from one specimen sequenced in a study of T cells in Graves' hyperthyroidism and ophthalmopathy. RNA transcripts provided the source from which TCR beta CDR3 regions were amplified. The HTBI primer set was used in a first-round RT-PCR of the TCR CDR3. Each CDR3 protein gets one entry after TCRdb re-called the multiplex PCR reads with MiXCR. The sample yields approximately 200,000 distinct CDR3 sequences, around 20% seen once. Material for sequencing was blood. The origin of the receptors is a man between 35 and 55 years old with Graves' hyperthyroidism.

In this sample, this clonotype turned up many times. The chain is built from TRBV28 and TRBJ2-7; D remains ambiguous. Trimming removed 10 bases from V and 6 bases from J, with 19 bases in between. CDR1 is MDHEN, CDR2 SYDVKM, per germline. The CDR3 covers 13 residues. CDR3 protein: CATHAGRIGEQYF. The CDR3 DNA follows: TGTGCCACCCACGCCGGTAGAATAGGCGAGCAGTACTTC. Based on the CDR3 plus reference TRBV28 and TRBJ2-7, the full variable domain is DVKVTQSSRYLVKRTGEKVFLECVQDMDHENMFWYRQDPGLGLRLIYFSYDVKMKEKGDIPEGYSVSREKKERFSLILESASTNQTSMYLCATHAGRIGEQYFGPGTRLTVT.

The genes are TRBV20-1 and TRBJ2-7; 9 bases map to TRBD2. Looked up from germline, CDR1 is DFQATT and CDR2 is SNEGSKA (reference sequence). J lost 2 bases, V lost 3 bases, and 8 bases had no gene match. The CDR3 loop spans 15 amino acids. The CDR3 protein is CSASPSGVKPYEQYF. CDR3 in DNA: TGCAGTGCTAGTCCTAGCGGGGTCAAGCCCTACGAGCAGTACTTC.

This clonotype has a count of ten or more. CDR3 DNA sequence: TGTGCCAGCAGCCTCTGGCGGAGTCTAGCTCGGAACGAGCAGTACTTC. Translating it yields CASSLWRSLARNEQYF. V is TRBV3-1 and J is TRBJ2-7; the D gene is possibly TRBD2 (5 bases). Trimming stripped 4 bases from V and 5 bases from J, with 21 bases between. The CDR3 consists of 16 residues. Germline CDR1 reads LGHDT; CDR2 reads YNNKEL (reference sequence).

This clonotype was detected a few times. V is TRBV6-4 and J is TRBJ2-2; D uncertain. Per the germline V gene, CDR1 is MRHNA and CDR2 is SNTAGT. V was cut by 0 bases and J by 5 bases, with 7 bases left in between. CDR3 size: 14 residues. The CDR3 coding sequence is TGTGCCAGCAGTGACTCAAGGGTTACCGGGGAGCTGTTTTTT. It translates to CASSDSRVTGELFF.

This clonotype was seen at least ten times. V is TRBV7-3 and J is TRBJ1-2; 7 bases align to TRBD1. Germline CDR1 is SGHTA and CDR2 is FQGTGA. V shed 2 bases and J 6 bases; nucleotides not matched to a gene: 9. This CDR3 spans 15 amino acids. CDR3 protein: CASSLGTGESDGYTF. The CDR3 nucleotides are TGTGCCAGCAGCTTAGGCACAGGGGAGTCAGATGGCTACACCTTC.

This clonotype was recorded a few times. This rearrangement joins TRBV27 to TRBJ2-6, with 11 bases matching TRBD1. This CDR3 is 18 amino acids long. CDR1 and CDR2 (germline): MNHEY, SMNVEV (reference sequence). V was clipped by 1 base and J by 3 bases; unmatched bases: 5. CDR3 residues: CASSLLGQGVNGANVLTF. CDR3 bases: TGTGCCAGCAGTTTATTGGGACAGGGGGTAAATGGGGCCAACGTCCTGACTTTC.

The sample holds many counts of this clonotype. The chain is built from TRBV20-1 and TRBJ2-5; D unresolved. The CDR3 totals 13 residues. V dropped 3 bases and J dropped 2 bases, with 10 bases sitting between them. From germline, CDR1 is DFQATT and CDR2 SNEGSKA (reference sequence). The CDR3 here is CSASWWQQETQYF. CDR3 DNA sequence: TGCAGTGCTAGTTGGTGGCAGCAAGAGACCCAGTACTTC.